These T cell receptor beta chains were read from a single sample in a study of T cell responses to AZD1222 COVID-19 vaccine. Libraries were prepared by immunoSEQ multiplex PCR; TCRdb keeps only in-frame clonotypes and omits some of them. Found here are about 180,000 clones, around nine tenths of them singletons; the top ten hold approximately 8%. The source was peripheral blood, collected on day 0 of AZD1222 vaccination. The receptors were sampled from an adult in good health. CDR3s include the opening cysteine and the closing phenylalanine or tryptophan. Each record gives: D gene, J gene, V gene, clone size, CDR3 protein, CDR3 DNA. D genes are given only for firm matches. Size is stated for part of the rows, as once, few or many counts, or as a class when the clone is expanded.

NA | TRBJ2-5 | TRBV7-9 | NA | CASSLAHGTQETQYF | TGTGCCAGCAGCTTAGCCCACGGAACCCAAGAGACCCAGTACTTC
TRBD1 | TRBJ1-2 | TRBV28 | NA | CASSTTGVDGYTF | TGTGCCAGCAGTACCACAGGGGTAGATGGCTACACCTTC
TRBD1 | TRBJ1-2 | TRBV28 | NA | CAARQGQGYTF | TGTGCCGCCCGACAGGGTCAGGGCTACACCTTC
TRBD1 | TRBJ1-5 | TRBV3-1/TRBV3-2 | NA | CASSPTGGEGQPQHF | TGTGCCAGCAGTCCTACAGGGGGCGAGGGACAGCCCCAGCATTTT
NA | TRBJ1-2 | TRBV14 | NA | CASSQDQGYGYTF | TGTGCCAGCAGCCAAGATCAGGGGTACGGCTACACCTTC
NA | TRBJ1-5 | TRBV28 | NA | CASISRGIYQPQHF | TGTGCCAGCATCTCCCGGGGGATTTATCAGCCCCAGCATTTT
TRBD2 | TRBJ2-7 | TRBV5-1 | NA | CASSRGGSYEQYF | TGCGCCAGCAGCCGCGGGGGGAGTTACGAGCAGTACTTC
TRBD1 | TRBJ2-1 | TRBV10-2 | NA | CASSEWTGTNEQFF | TGCGCCAGCAGTGAGTGGACAGGGACGAATGAGCAGTTCTTC
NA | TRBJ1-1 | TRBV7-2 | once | CASSQGGWGTEAFF | TGTGCCAGCAGCCAAGGGGGATGGGGCACTGAAGCTTTCTTT
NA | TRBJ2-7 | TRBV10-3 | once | CAISESIARGRRTYEQYF | TGTGCCATCAGTGAGTCGATTGCAAGAGGCAGGCGGACGTACGAGCAGTACTTC
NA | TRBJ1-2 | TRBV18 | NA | CASSPLDQGAAYGYTF | TGTGCCAGCTCACCCTTGGATCAAGGGGCGGCCTATGGCTACACCTTC
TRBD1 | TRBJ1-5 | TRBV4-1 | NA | CASSQDRGIQPQHF | TGCGCCAGCAGCCAGGACAGGGGAATACAGCCCCAGCATTTT
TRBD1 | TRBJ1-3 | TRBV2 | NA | CASSQQGDSGNTIYF | TGTGCCAGCAGTCAACAGGGGGACTCTGGAAACACCATATATTTT
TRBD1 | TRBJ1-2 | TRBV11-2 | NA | CASSLTAQGVKDGYTF | TGTGCCAGCAGCTTAACCGCCCAGGGGGTTAAAGATGGCTACACCTTC
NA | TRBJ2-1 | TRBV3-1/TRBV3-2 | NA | CASSLEGRSYNEQFF | TGTGCCAGCAGCCTAGAGGGGAGATCCTACAATGAGCAGTTCTTC
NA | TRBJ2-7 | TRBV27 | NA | CASSFAGREEQYF | TGTGCCAGCAGTTTCGCCGGACGCGAGGAGCAGTACTTC
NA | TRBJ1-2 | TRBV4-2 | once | CASSQVLRGERNGYTF | TGTGCCAGCAGCCAAGTATTGAGGGGAGAGAGGAATGGCTACACCTTC
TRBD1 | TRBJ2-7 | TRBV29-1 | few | CSGSGGRGYEQYF | TGCAGCGGCTCAGGGGGTCGGGGCTACGAGCAGTACTTC
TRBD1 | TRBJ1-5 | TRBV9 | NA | CASSVGGQPNQPQHF | TGTGCCAGCAGCGTAGGGGGACAGCCCAATCAGCCCCAGCATTTT
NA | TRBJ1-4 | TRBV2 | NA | CASSYRATNEKLFF | TGTGCCAGCAGCTACAGGGCAACTAATGAAAAACTGTTTTTT
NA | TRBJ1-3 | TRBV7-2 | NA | CASSLRDRISGNTIYF | TGTGCCAGCAGCTTACGCGACAGGATCTCTGGAAACACCATATATTTT
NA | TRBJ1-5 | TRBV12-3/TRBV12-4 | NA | CASSLVRDQPQHF | TGTGCCAGCAGTTTAGTAAGGGATCAGCCCCAGCATTTT
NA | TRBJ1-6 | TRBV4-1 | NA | CASSPFGGGNSPLHF | TGCGCCAGCAGCCCCTTCGGCGGTGGGAATTCACCCCTCCACTTT
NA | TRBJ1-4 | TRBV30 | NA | CAWSVRGAGNEKLFF | TGTGCCTGGAGTGTAAGAGGGGCTGGTAATGAAAAACTGTTTTTT
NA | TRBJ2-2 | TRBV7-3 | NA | CASSLEARGVGTGELFF | TGTGCCAGCAGCTTGGAAGCGCGGGGTGTAGGCACCGGGGAGCTGTTTTTT
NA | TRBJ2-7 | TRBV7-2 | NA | CASSLFGQPNHEQYF | TGTGCCAGCAGCTTATTCGGGCAGCCCAACCACGAGCAGTACTTC
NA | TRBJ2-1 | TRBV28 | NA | CASSQGGDTVPSSYNEQFF | TGTGCCAGCAGCCAAGGCGGTGACACGGTTCCAAGCTCCTACAATGAGCAGTTCTTC
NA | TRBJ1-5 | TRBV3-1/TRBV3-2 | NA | CASSQDARQPQHF | TGTGCCAGCAGCCAAGACGCTCGTCAGCCCCAGCATTTT
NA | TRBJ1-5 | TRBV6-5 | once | CASSTLQGPNQPQHF | TGTGCCAGCAGTACCCTACAGGGACCCAATCAGCCCCAGCATTTT
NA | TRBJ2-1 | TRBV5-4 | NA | CASSSELASANEQFF | TGTGCCAGCAGCTCGGAGCTGGCTAGCGCCAATGAGCAGTTCTTC
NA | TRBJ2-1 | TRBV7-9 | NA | CASSLVGGVSDEQFF | TGTGCCAGCAGCTTAGTAGGGGGAGTGAGCGATGAGCAGTTCTTC
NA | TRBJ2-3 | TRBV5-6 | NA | CASSYGQMLSDTQYF | TGTGCCAGCTCTTACGGGCAGATGCTATCAGATACGCAGTATTTT
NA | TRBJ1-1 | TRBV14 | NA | CASSHGQPLTEAFF | TGTGCCAGCAGCCATGGACAGCCGCTCACTGAAGCTTTCTTT
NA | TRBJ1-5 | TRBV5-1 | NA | CASSLVSPGSGNQPQHF | TGCGCCAGCAGCTTGGTTTCTCCTGGGTCGGGCAATCAGCCCCAGCATTTT
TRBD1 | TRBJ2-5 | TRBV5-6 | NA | CASSSRTGRETQYF | TGTGCCAGCAGCTCGAGGACAGGGAGAGAGACCCAGTACTTC
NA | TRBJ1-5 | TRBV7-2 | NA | CASSLVGSGRSGRNQPQHF | TGTGCCAGCAGCTTAGTCGGAAGTGGACGCTCCGGTCGCAATCAGCCCCAGCATTTT
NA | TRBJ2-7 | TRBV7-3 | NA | CASSVRLAYEQYF | TGTGCCAGCAGCGTCAGGCTAGCTTACGAGCAGTACTTC
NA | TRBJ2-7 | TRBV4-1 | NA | CASSPLGLPGEQYF | TGCGCCAGCAGCCCGCTGGGACTCCCCGGCGAGCAGTACTTC
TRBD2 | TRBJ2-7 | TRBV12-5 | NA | CASGQSGGGSYEQYF | TGTGCTAGTGGTCAAAGCGGGGGGGGCTCCTACGAGCAGTACTTC
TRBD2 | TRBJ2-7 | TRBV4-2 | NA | CASSHGGASYEQYF | TGTGCCAGCAGCCACGGGGGGGCCTCCTACGAGCAGTACTTC